Below, 10 T cell receptor beta chains from the same sample are listed, as sequenced in a study of blood T cell repertoires in COVID-19. The protocol was immunoSEQ multiplex PCR, while the TCRdb copy is restricted to in-frame clones and leaves out a portion. This table has a few hundred thousand clones, more than 85% appearing once. Sample: PBMCs or T cells enriched from blood (not recorded which). The source of these receptors is an older woman who had recovered from COVID-19.

This rearrangement joins TRBV7-9 to TRBJ1-2, with 7 bases lining up with TRBD1. After removal of 5 bases from V and 2 bases from J, the junction contained 14 bases not matched to a gene. This CDR3 has 17 amino acids. CDR1 SEHNR and CDR2 FQNEAQ come from the germline V gene (reference sequence). In DNA form, the CDR3 reads TGTGCCAGCAGCCTTTACCGTGGGACAGTGCCGAACTATGGCTACACCTTC. It is translated as CASSLYRGTVPNYGYTF.

The J gene is TRBJ1-4, the V gene TRBV19; TRBD1 agrees at 9 bases. The CDR3 totals 14 residues. Trimming cost V 7 bases and J 7 bases; bases outside gene matches: 7. Germline V gene sequence: CDR1 LNHDA, CDR2 SQIVND (reference sequence). The CDR3 reads CASTRTGAFEKLFF. DNA for the CDR3: TGTGCCAGTACCCGGACAGGGGCTTTTGAAAAACTGTTTTTT.

The rearrangement uses TRBV5-1 and TRBJ2-3, with TRBD2 identical over 7 bases. This CDR3 region has 16 residues. Germline V gene sequence: CDR1 SGHRS, CDR2 YFSETQ. The J segment lost 2 bases and the V segment lost 4 bases, leaving 10 bases of the junction unmatched. As DNA, the CDR3 is TGCGCCAGCAGCACCGGGGGAGCGGGAAACACAGATACGCAGTATTTT. It encodes CASSTGGAGNTDTQYF. Based on the CDR3 plus reference TRBV5-1 and TRBJ2-3, the full variable domain is KAGVTQTPRYLIKTRGQQVTLSCSPISGHRSVSWYQQTPGQGLQFLFEYFSETQRNKGNFPGRFSGRQFSNSRSEMNVSTLELGDSALYLCASSTGGAGNTDTQYFGPGTRLTVL.

The chain couples TRBV5-5 to TRBJ1-4; unclear D gene. Trimming removed 5 bases at V and 5 bases at J, with 16 bases between. CDR1 is SGHKS and CDR2 is YYEKEE in the germline V gene (reference sequence). The CDR3 consists of 15 residues. CDR3 loop: CASSPPGFGNEKLFF. The CDR3 nucleotides are TGTGCCAGCAGTCCCCCCGGGTTTGGGAATGAAAAACTGTTTTTT.

The chain joins TRBV19 to TRBJ1-2; D is undetermined. CDR3 size: 10 residues. V lost 6 bases and J lost 6, with 5 bases in between. Germline V gene data show CDR1 as LNHDA and CDR2 as SQIVND (reference sequence). CDR3 region: CASRFNGYTF. The CDR3 DNA follows: TGTGCCAGTAGATTTAATGGCTACACCTTC.

The CDR3 reads CASSNTGAEVTQYF. DNA of the CDR3: TGCGCCAGCAGTAATACAGGGGCCGAGGTGACCCAGTACTTC. J is TRBJ2-5 and V is TRBV10-1; 7 bases fit TRBD1. CDR3 size: 14 residues. Germline trimming cut 5 bases from V and 7 bases from J; bases unmatched to any gene: 10. CDR1 WNHNN and CDR2 SYGVQD come from the germline V gene (reference sequence).

V is TRBV28 and J is TRBJ1-3; no definite D call. The CDR3 is made up of 13 amino acids. V was pared by 2 bases and J by 4 bases, with 6 bases between. Germline CDR1 and CDR2: MDHEN and SYDVKM. The CDR3 is CASSLVHGNTIYF. The DNA for the CDR3 is TGTGCCAGCAGTTTAGTACACGGAAACACCATATATTTT.

Only one count was recorded for this clone. The CDR3 is CASEARGTDTQYF. The DNA of the CDR3 is TGTGCCAGCGAGGCCAGGGGGACTGATACGCAGTATTTT. J is TRBJ2-3 and V is TRBV6-5; D is perhaps TRBD1 (7 bases). Germline lookup yields CDR1 MNHEY and CDR2 SVGAGI. Trimming removed 8 bases from V and 6 bases from J, with 15 bases in between. The CDR3 is 13 amino acids.

The chain is built from TRBV7-2 and TRBJ2-7, with TRBD2 matching 8 bases. This CDR3 has 16 residues. CDR1 and CDR2 from the germline V gene are SGHTA and FQGNSA. Trimming at V came to 5 bases and at J to 0 bases, leaving 9 bases not matched to a gene. CDR3 loop: CASSASLAASSYEQYF. The CDR3 DNA sequence: TGTGCCAGCAGCGCGTCACTAGCGGCCAGCTCCTACGAGCAGTACTTC.

The V call is TRBV11-2, the J call TRBJ1-3; D uncertain. Trimming cost V 3 bases and J 0 bases, with 15 bases left between them. The CDR3 loop spans 17 amino acids. Germline V gives CDR1 SGHAT, CDR2 FQNNGV. The CDR3 spells CASSLSNLFHSGNTIYF. The CDR3 nucleotides read TGTGCCAGCAGCTTGAGTAATCTATTCCACTCTGGAAACACCATATATTTT.